The 5 T cell receptor beta chains in this list originate from one sample, sequenced in a study of post-analysis software for immune sequencing data. Findings and caveats of the study: Compared with controls, patients had more of about 5 TRBV segments, including TRBV5-6, TRBV5-1 and TRBV20-1.

Sequencing libraries made from TCR beta cDNA carried unique molecular identifiers. TCRdb reprocessed the PCR reads with MiXCR, giving one entry per CDR3 protein. This table has a few hundred thousand distinct CDR3 sequences, approximately 38% appearing once. What these receptors recognize is not known. Input material: blood. These receptors were collected from a girl aged 5 to 17 with multiple sclerosis.

This clonotype was counted at least ten times. The CDR3 DNA is TGTGCCAGCAGTTACCGGGGGCAGTATTTT. It codes for CASSYRGQYF. The rearrangement links TRBV6-6 to TRBJ2-3; possibly TRBD2 for D (5 bases). The CDR3 loop spans 10 amino acids. Per the germline V gene, CDR1 is MNHNY and CDR2 is SVGAGI (reference sequence). Trimming removed 2 bases from V and 11 bases from J, with 5 bases in between.

This clonotype was seen at least ten times. The gene calls are TRBV12-3 or TRBV12-4 and TRBJ2-5; tentative D call: TRBD2 (5 bases). V lost 5 bases and J 0 bases, leaving 7 bases between the germline ends. The CDR3 sequence is 13 residues long. CDR3 DNA sequence: TGTGCCAGCAGTCCGGGGTACCAAGAGACCCAGTACTTC. It yields the protein CASSPGYQETQYF.

This chain joins TRBV12-3 or TRBV12-4 and TRBJ2-7, with D maybe TRBD2 (6 bases). Near its end, the DNA agrees better with TRBJ2-5, so the J call may be wrong. The CDR3 is 14 residues long. The CDR3 nucleotides are TGTGCCAGCAGCTTGGGGGACTCGGGAGAGACCCAGTACTTC. It codes for CASSLGDSGETQYF.

The chain employs TRBV20-1 and TRBJ2-3, with D hard to call. Trimming pared 0 bases from V and 3 bases from J, leaving 10 bases between. The germline V gene has CDR1 DFQATT and CDR2 SNEGSKA (reference sequence). The CDR3 covers 14 residues. CDR3 amino acids: CSARDVRRTDTQYF. The CDR3, as DNA: TGCAGTGCTAGAGACGTCCGTCGGACAGATACGCAGTATTTT.

This clonotype has only one observation. An end of the junction differs from the germline gene, which may be a read error. The V gene is TRBV24-1, the J gene TRBJ2-6, with 8 nucleotides matching TRBD1. Germline V gene lookup returns CDR1 KGHDR and CDR2 SFDVKD. CDR3 length equals 16 residues. DNA for the CDR3: TGTGCCACCGGTGAACCGACAGGGGCTGGGGCCAACGTCCTGACTTTC. Protein sequence: CATGEPTGAGANVLTF.